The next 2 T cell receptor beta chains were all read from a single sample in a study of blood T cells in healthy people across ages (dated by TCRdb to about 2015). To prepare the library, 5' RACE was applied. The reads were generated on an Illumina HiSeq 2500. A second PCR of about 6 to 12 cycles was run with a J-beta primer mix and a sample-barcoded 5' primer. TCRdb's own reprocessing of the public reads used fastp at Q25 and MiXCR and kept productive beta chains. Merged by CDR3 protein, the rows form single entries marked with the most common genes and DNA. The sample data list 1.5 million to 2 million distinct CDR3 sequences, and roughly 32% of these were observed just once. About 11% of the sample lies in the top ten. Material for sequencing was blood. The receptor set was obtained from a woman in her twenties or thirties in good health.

The CDR3, as DNA: TGCGCCAGTAGCCAGAGTAGCGCTTCCAATGAGCAGTTCTTC. Residues: CASSQSSASNEQFF. The chain is built from TRBV5-1 and TRBJ2-1; tentative D call: TRBD2 (5 bases). Germline CDR1 and CDR2: SGHRS and YFSETQ. Trimming left V 8 bases short and J 6 bases short, with 18 bases between. This CDR3 is 14 amino acids long.

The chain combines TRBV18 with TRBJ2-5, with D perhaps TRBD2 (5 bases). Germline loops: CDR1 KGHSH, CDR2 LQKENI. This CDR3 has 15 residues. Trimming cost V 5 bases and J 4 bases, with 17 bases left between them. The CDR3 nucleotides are TGTGCCAGCTCATCCCAAGGACTGCGGAGAGAGACCCAGTACTTC. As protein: CASSSQGLRRETQYF.